This T cell receptor beta chain was obtained from a study of beta chain features in type 1 diabetes. Study conclusions and caveats: Shorter TCRB CDR3s, moderately but significantly so, marked every one of the four CD4+ subsets in Type 1 diabetes patients.

CD45RO/CCR7/CD25/CD127/CD95/CD27 separated CD4+ naive, central memory, regulatory and stem cell-like memory cells by sorting. The CDR3 is 16 residues long. Looked up from germline, CDR1 is LGHNA and CDR2 is YNFKEQ. V dropped 4 bases and J dropped 5; count of bases not matched to a gene: 8. All of the isolated RNA was reverse transcribed, so expressed TCRB transcripts were sequenced. This table comes from immunoSEQ multiplex PCR, and its TCRdb copy is limited to in-frame clones, with some not included. The table lists 150,000 to 170,000 clones, about a tenth of them singletons, with roughly 0.5% in the top ten. This clone has just a few counts. Its specificity is unknown.

This receptor was taken from a man younger than 40 with type 1 diabetes. This chain links TRBV4-2 with TRBJ2-1; 10 bases are a match to TRBD2. The specimen sequenced was central memory CD4+ T cells from blood. CDR3 in amino acids: CASSPPGLALNNEQFF. CDR3 sequence (DNA): TGTGCCAGCAGCCCCCCGGGACTAGCGCTAAACAATGAGCAGTTCTTC.